Below, 13 T cell receptor beta chains from the same sample are listed, as sequenced in a study of blood T cell repertoires in COVID-19. Clones were sequenced by immunoSEQ multiplex PCR, and TCRdb holds only the in-frame ones, with some missing. This sample has tens of thousands of clones, with approximately 85% found just once. The sequenced sample consisted of peripheral blood. The receptors here all came from a human donor in a cohort sampled during active COVID-19.

CDR3 sequence: CASSRRGGYGYTF. The CDR3 DNA sequence: TGTGCCAGCAGTCGTAGGGGTGGCTATGGCTACACCTTC. This rearrangement joins TRBV6-5 to TRBJ1-2; possible D gene TRBD1, 5 bases. Germline CDR1 reads MNHEY; CDR2 reads SVGAGI. This CDR3 comprises 13 residues. Trimming shortened V by 5 bases and J by 4 bases, and 11 bases separated the two germline ends.

The chain recombines TRBV5-1 with TRBJ2-7, with D hard to call. Germline V CDR1 and CDR2: SGHRS, YFSETQ. Trimming left V 0 bases short and J 5 bases short, with 18 bases between. The CDR3 is made up of 16 amino acids. The CDR3 protein is CASSLEFSPRINEQYF. CDR3 DNA sequence: TGCGCCAGCAGCTTGGAATTTTCCCCTAGGATCAACGAGCAGTACTTC. Looking up the rest from reference TRBV5-1 and TRBJ2-7 gives the full variable domain: KAGVTQTPRYLIKTRGQQVTLSCSPISGHRSVSWYQQTPGQGLQFLFEYFSETQRNKGNFPGRFSGRQFSNSRSEMNVSTLELGDSALYLCASSLEFSPRINEQYFGPGTRLTVT.

This sequence joins TRBV19 and TRBJ1-5, with 8 bases that match TRBD1. The CDR3 sequence is 15 residues long. The V and J ends lost 5 bases and 7 bases, in that order; junction bases with no gene match: 10. Germline V CDR1 and CDR2: LNHDA, SQIVND (reference sequence). The CDR3 spells CASSPQPGQEQPQHF. In nucleotides, the CDR3 is TGTGCCAGTAGTCCCCAACCGGGACAGGAACAGCCCCAGCATTTT.

The rearrangement joins TRBV27 to TRBJ2-6, with D uncertain. The V gene's germline CDR1 is MNHEY and CDR2 SMNVEV (reference sequence). V lost 1 base and J 0 bases, leaving 7 bases between the germline ends. This CDR3 spans 16 amino acids. The CDR3, as DNA: TGTGCCAGCAGTTTATTCCCCTCCTCTGGGGCCAACGTCCTGACTTTC. Translation gives CASSLFPSSGANVLTF.

The chain is built from TRBV6-5 and TRBJ2-2; TRBD1 is a possible D gene (6 bases). Germline CDR1 MNHEY, CDR2 SVGAGI. V dropped 5 bases and J dropped 5 bases, with 15 bases sitting between them. This CDR3 spans 15 amino acids. The CDR3 sequence is CASSPRQGKTGELFF. Here the CDR3 DNA reads TGTGCCAGCAGTCCCCGTCAGGGGAAGACCGGGGAGCTGTTTTTT.

This chain joins TRBV18 and TRBJ2-7; D is perhaps TRBD1 (5 bases). The CDR3 sequence is 12 residues long. Germline V CDR1 and CDR2: KGHSH, LQKENI. V was trimmed by 3 bases and J by 4 bases, leaving 7 bases between them. CDR3 loop: CASSPTVYEQYF. The CDR3 DNA reads as TGTGCCAGCTCACCGACAGTTTACGAGCAGTACTTC.

J is TRBJ2-5 and V is TRBV5-1; D may be TRBD1 (6 bases). The CDR3 consists of 15 residues. The ends were cut back, 5 bases at V and 3 bases at J, with 17 bases in the middle. Germline-derived CDR1 and CDR2 are SGHRS and YFSETQ. The CDR3 reads CASRVVGQGKETQYF. DNA of the CDR3: TGCGCCAGCAGGGTGGTGGGGCAGGGGAAAGAGACCCAGTACTTC.

J is TRBJ1-2 and V is TRBV27; 7 nucleotides match TRBD1. The CDR3 covers 15 residues. J lost 5 bases, V lost 4 bases, and 10 bases had no gene match. The V gene's germline CDR1 is MNHEY and CDR2 SMNVEV (reference sequence). The CDR3: CASSSLGGGRYGYTF. The CDR3 DNA reads TGTGCCAGCAGTTCTCTCGGAGGGGGCAGGTATGGCTACACCTTC.

The chain links TRBV24-1 to TRBJ2-7, with D possibly matching TRBD1 (6 bases). V lost 7 bases, J lost 4 bases, and 7 bases lay in between. The CDR3 consists of 11 residues. Germline CDR1 is KGHDR and CDR2 is SFDVKD. CDR3 sequence reads: CATSRGYEQYF. The CDR3 nucleotides are TGTGCCACCAGCAGGGGTTACGAGCAGTACTTC.

In DNA form, the CDR3 reads TGTGCCAGTAGTAACCAGGGATCAGAGACCCAGTACTTC. Protein sequence: CASSNQGSETQYF. The V gene is TRBV19, the J gene TRBJ2-5; TRBD1 might be the D (5 bases). The CDR3 is 13 residues long. V was pared by 4 bases and J by 4 bases, with 10 bases between. From germline, CDR1 is LNHDA and CDR2 SQIVND (reference sequence).

The V call is TRBV7-9, the J call TRBJ2-5; possibly TRBD2 for D (6 bases). This CDR3 has 14 amino acids. Germline CDR1 SEHNR, CDR2 FQNEAQ (reference sequence). Trimming left V 1 base short and J 5 bases short, with 11 bases between. Here the CDR3 DNA reads TGTGCCAGCAGCTTAGGCGGGGACGAGGAGACCCAGTACTTC. This translates into CASSLGGDEETQYF.

The chain carries TRBV11-2 and TRBJ2-1; D is possibly TRBD2 (7 bases). Trimming took off 0 bases at V and 4 bases at J, with 13 bases between the two ends. CDR1 and CDR2 (germline): SGHAT, FQNNGV. CDR3 length: 16 residues. The CDR3 DNA reads TGTGCCAGCAGCTTAGATGAGGGAGGGGGATACAATGAGCAGTTCTTC. Encoded protein: CASSLDEGGGYNEQFF.

This clone was found once. This sequence joins TRBV7-8 and TRBJ1-2; the D gene is possibly TRBD1 (6 bases). The CDR3 spans 14 residues. Looked up from germline, CDR1 is SGHVS and CDR2 is FQNEAQ. V shed 4 bases and J shed 1 base, with 10 bases lying between them. The CDR3 coding sequence is TGTGCCAGCAGCTGGACAGTGGATAACTATGGCTACACCTTC. Protein product: CASSWTVDNYGYTF.